What follows are 20 T cell receptor beta chains derived from one specimen sequenced in a study of read filtering for tumor transcriptome and immune sequencing. Molecular barcoded adaptors covering alpha/delta and beta/gamma chains were used on 400 ng RNA. Each CDR3 protein is one row after TCRdb ran MiXCR on the reads. The sample records about 50,000 distinct CDR3 sequences, roughly 20% being singletons. The sequencing sample was made of a population of CD138-negative cells sorted from bone marrow. All receptors come from a donor aged 40 or older with multiple myeloma.

Remarks on this clonotype: A junction boundary mismatches the germline segment, possibly from a read error. The chain combines TRBV5-1 with TRBJ2-2, with 8 bases identical to TRBD1. The CDR3 consists of 16 residues. Germline CDR1 and CDR2: SGHRS and YFSETQ. CDR3 sequence: CASSLVDRADTGEPFF. The DNA of the CDR3 is TGCGCCAGCAGCTTGGTGGACAGGGCCGACACCGGGGAGCCGTTTTTT.

This clonotype was recorded many times. This chain connects TRBV29-1 to TRBJ2-3, with 7 bases fitting TRBD2. The CDR3 is made up of 12 amino acids. Germline CDR1 is SQVTM and CDR2 is ANQGSEA. V lost 6 bases, J lost 7 bases, and 7 bases stayed unmatched. The CDR3 bases are TGCAGCGTCCTAGCGGTGACTTATACGCAGTATTTT. Translating it yields CSVLAVTYTQYF.

This clonotype was observed many times. The rearrangement joins TRBV5-6 to TRBJ2-3; D could derive from TRBD1 or TRBD2 (6 bases each). The CDR3 is made up of 14 amino acids. V was pared by 7 bases and J by 13 bases, with 25 bases between. CDR1 and CDR2 from the germline V gene are SGHDT and YYEEEE. The CDR3 DNA reads as TGTGCCAGCGGTATGGGGGGCGTTGGCTGGCTGGAGTATTTT. Amino acid sequence: CASGMGGVGWLEYF.

This clonotype was observed many times. An end of the junction does not agree with germline; a read error may underlie this. The chain links TRBV28 to TRBJ1-1; D is possibly TRBD1 (6 bases). The germline V gene has CDR1 MDHEN and CDR2 SYDVKM. The CDR3 has 16 residues. The CDR3 DNA follows: TGTGCCAGCAGTTTCACCTCGTGGCAGGGGAACACTGAAACTTTCTTT. This gives the protein CASSFTSWQGNTETFF.

This clonotype was seen ten or more times. V usage is TRBV27 and J usage is TRBJ2-6, with 8 positions matching TRBD2. CDR1 MNHEY and CDR2 SMNVEV come from the germline V gene (reference sequence). CDR3 length: 13 amino acids. Trimming cost V 3 bases and J 15 bases; bases outside gene matches: 7. The CDR3 here is CASSLIFAGGLTF. Written as DNA, the CDR3 is TGTGCCAGCAGTTTGATCTTTGCGGGAGGCCTGACTTTC.

To note about this clonotype: An end of the junction does not agree with germline; a read error may underlie this. The rearrangement uses TRBV5-1 and TRBJ2-1, with D uncertain. Germline V gene data show CDR1 as SGHRS and CDR2 as YFSETQ. The CDR3 covers 13 residues. DNA of the CDR3: TGCGTCAGCAGCTTGGTATTAGACAATGAGCAGTTCTTC. Protein sequence: CVSSLVLDNEQFF. The full variable domain, completed using reference TRBV5-1 and TRBJ2-1, is KAGVTQTPRYLIKTRGQQVTLSCSPISGHRSVSWYQQTPGQGLQFLFEYFSETQRNKGNFPGRFSGRQFSNSRSEMNVSTLELGDSALYLCVSSLVLDNEQFFGPGTRLTVL.

The sample holds many counts of this clonotype. The chain has TRBV12-3 or TRBV12-4 and TRBJ1-1; D call uncertain. The V gene lost 2 bases and the J gene lost 3 bases, with 7 bases spanning the gap. The CDR3 has 13 amino acids. CDR3 nucleotides: TGTGCCAGCAGTTTACGGCCAGACACTGAAGCTTTCTTT. This gives the protein CASSLRPDTEAFF.

As regards this clonotype: This sequence may be a read error, since a much larger clone differs from it by one base. The chain employs TRBV13 and TRBJ1-1; D call uncertain. V lost 5 bases to trimming and J lost 1 base, with 23 bases between them. The CDR3 extends over 18 amino acids. The germline CDR1 and CDR2 sequences are PRHDT and FYEKMQ (reference sequence). The CDR3 bases are TGTGCCAGCAGCCCCAGTAAGGACGGAGGTTTCGGGAACACTGAAGCTTTCTTT. Amino acid sequence: CASSPSKDGGFGNTEAFF. The whole variable domain, remainder taken from reference TRBV13 and TRBJ1-1, is AAGVIQSPRHLIKEKRETATLKCYPIPRHDTVYWYQQGPGQDPQFLISFYEKMQSDKGSIPDRFSAQQFSDYHSELNMSSLELGDSALYFCASSPSKDGGFGNTEAFFGQGTRLTVV.

In this sample, this clonotype turned up many times. This chain joins TRBV30 and TRBJ1-1, with D perhaps TRBD1 (5 bases). V dropped 0 bases and J dropped 11 bases, with 13 bases sitting between them. Germline V CDR1 and CDR2: GTSNPN, SVGIG (reference sequence). This CDR3 comprises 12 residues. CDR3: CAWSVPRRVAFF. The CDR3 DNA sequence: TGTGCCTGGAGTGTACCCCGCAGGGTTGCTTTCTTT.

Of note for this clonotype: A clone one base away is much larger, so this may be a read error. The V call is TRBV20-1, the J call TRBJ2-1; the D gene is possibly TRBD2 (5 bases). The germline V gene has CDR1 DFQATT and CDR2 SNEGSKA (reference sequence). The CDR3 runs 16 residues. The CDR3, as DNA: TGCAGTGCTAGAGATCCGGCGGGTAGCTCCTTCAATGAGCAGTTCTTC. Its translation is CSARDPAGSSFNEQFF.

This clonotype occurred a few times. V and J are TRBV19 and TRBJ2-1; D unclear. The CDR3 loop spans 14 amino acids. V lost 4 bases and J 9 bases, leaving 16 bases between the germline ends. Per the germline V gene, CDR1 is LNHDA and CDR2 is SQIVND (reference sequence). CDR3 nucleotides: TGTGCCAGTAGTACCGCTCTTGCTGTCACTGAGCAGTTCTTC. Protein: CASSTALAVTEQFF. The variable domain in full, with the rest retrieved from reference TRBV19 and TRBJ2-1, is DGGITQSPKYLFRKEGQNVTLSCEQNLNHDAMYWYRQDPGQGLRLIYYSQIVNDFQKGDIAEGYSVSREKKESFPLTVTSAQKNPTAFYLCASSTALAVTEQFFGPGTRLTVL.

This clonotype was picked up many times. The chain couples TRBV14 to TRBJ2-5; D perhaps matches TRBD1 (6 bases). Trimming cost V 4 bases and J 1 base, with 16 bases left between them. Germline V gene lookup returns CDR1 SGHDN and CDR2 FVKESK. The CDR3 loop spans 16 amino acids. The CDR3 here is CASSPLGQRLQETQYF. DNA of the CDR3: TGTGCCAGCAGCCCCCTTGGACAGCGCCTCCAAGAGACCCAGTACTTC. Full variable domain (outside the CDR3, taken from reference TRBV14 and TRBJ2-5): EAGVTQFPSHSVIEKGQTVTLRCDPISGHDNLYWYRRVMGKEIKFLLHFVKESKQDESGMPNNRFLAERTGGTYSTLKVQPAELEDSGVYFCASSPLGQRLQETQYFGPGTRLLVL.

For the CDR3, the DNA is TGTGCCAGCAGCCAAGGAGGTTTGGCTGGGACGCAGTATTTT. Its translation is CASSQGGLAGTQYF. V gene TRBV4-2 combines with J gene TRBJ2-3; D call uncertain. The CDR3 consists of 14 residues. V lost 1 base and J 9 bases, leaving 14 bases between the germline ends. The V gene's germline CDR1 is LGHNA and CDR2 YNFKEQ.

This clonotype was seen ten or more times. A much larger clone differs from this one at a single base, so this may be a read error. The V call is TRBV7-2, the J call TRBJ2-1, with 9 bases fitting TRBD1. The germline CDR1 and CDR2 sequences are SGHTA and FQGNSA. The CDR3 sequence is 14 residues long. The V and J ends lost 2 bases and 8 bases, in that order; junction bases with no gene match: 4. CDR3 region: CASSLRTGVYEQFF. The CDR3 nucleotides are TGTGCCAGCAGCTTACGGACAGGGGTGTATGAGCAGTTCTTC.

This CDR3 is CASSLTVARNGYTF. DNA of the CDR3: TGTGCCAGCAGCTTAACGGTTGCCAGGAATGGCTACACCTTC. V and J are TRBV7-8 and TRBJ1-2, with D uncertain. V was shortened by 2 bases and J by 6 bases, with 13 bases between the two germline ends. CDR1 is SGHVS and CDR2 is FQNEAQ in the germline V gene. The CDR3 extends over 14 amino acids.

Notes on this clonotype: This may be a read error, as it is one base from a much larger clone. The rearrangement links TRBV30 to TRBJ1-1, with a possible D match to TRBD1 (5 bases). There are 14 residues in the CDR3. Trimming left V 0 bases short and J 6 bases short, with 14 bases between. In germline, CDR1 is GTSNPN, CDR2 SVGIG (reference sequence). DNA for the CDR3: TGTGCCTGGAGTGTAGGACACTACCTGGCTGAAGCTTTCTTT. Its translation is CAWSVGHYLAEAFF.

This clonotype was seen repeatedly, ten times or more. CDR3: CSVEDSYSGNTIYF. The CDR3 DNA reads as TGCAGCGTTGAAGATAGCTACTCTGGAAACACCATATATTTT. The gene calls are TRBV29-1 and TRBJ1-3; D gene uncertain. This CDR3 contains 14 residues. The V end was cut by 0 bases, the J end by 0 bases, with 6 bases between. The germline V gene encodes CDR1 SQVTM and CDR2 ANQGSEA.

Turning to this clonotype: A read error may be the cause here, since a much bigger clone is one base away. This chain connects TRBV5-1 to TRBJ1-5; D remains unclear. This CDR3 region has 13 residues. Deletions cut 0 bases from V and 6 bases from J, with 7 bases between. The V gene's germline CDR1 is SGHRS and CDR2 YFSETQ. In nucleotides, the CDR3 is TGCGCCAGCAGCTTGGCTTCGTGTCAGCCCCAGCATTTT. Translated, it gives CASSLASCQPQHF.

This clonotype was detected many times. J is TRBJ2-1 and V is TRBV7-8, with 9 positions matching TRBD2. CDR1 and CDR2 (germline): SGHVS, FQNEAQ. V lost 2 bases to trimming and J lost 3 bases; unmatched junction nucleotides: 8. This CDR3 spans 17 amino acids. The DNA for the CDR3 is TGTGCCAGCAGCTTAATGGGGCTAGCGGGACTCTACAATGAGCAGTTCTTC. Its protein product is CASSLMGLAGLYNEQFF.

This clonotype was seen many times. V usage is TRBV14 and J usage is TRBJ2-5; possible D gene TRBD2, 6 bases. With 0 bases removed from V and 7 bases from J, the gap between germline ends came to 15 bases. The CDR3 extends over 15 amino acids. Germline loops: CDR1 SGHDN, CDR2 FVKESK. CDR3 in amino acids: CASSQDGGTLRTQYF. The CDR3 DNA reads as TGTGCCAGCAGCCAAGATGGGGGGACCCTACGGACCCAGTACTTC.